This T cell receptor beta chain was found in a study of blood T cells in healthy people across ages. Findings and caveats of the study: Older age went with lower TCR beta diversity per million T cells, in a roughly linear way. Aged donors had fewer naive CD4+ cells and lower diversity than long-lived donors.

Peripheral blood, about 9.8 milliliters per donor, was collected. The CDR3 runs to 16 residues. The germline V gene encodes CDR1 MGHDK and CDR2 SYGVNS. A second PCR of 7 to 11 cycles used a sample-barcoded 5' primer and a J-beta primer mix. Carrying 12 random nucleotides, a template-switch adaptor labeled each individual cDNA molecule. Via MiXCR, TCRdb re-called the 5' RACE reads, giving one row per CDR3 protein. Here the sample spans some 880,000 distinct CDR3 sequences, about 36% being singletons. As concerns this clonotype: Its antigen remains unknown. An end of the junction does not agree with germline; a read error may underlie this.

Sequencing was done on a sample of blood. The gene calls are TRBV25-1 and TRBJ1-2, with D maybe TRBD1 (6 bases). The TCR comes from a man between 18 and 35 years old in good health. DNA for the CDR3: TGTGCCGGCAGTGAATCCAACAATCTAAGGGGGTATGGCTACACCTTC. Translating gives CAGSESNNLRGYGYTF.